These 21 T cell receptor beta chains originate from one sample sequenced in a study of T cell repertoires in cytomegalovirus infection. Using its own MiXCR run on the reads, TCRdb lists one record per CDR3 protein. This table holds about 900,000 distinct CDR3 sequences, 30% to 40% found once. These receptors are not linked to any known antigen. The sample was cultured CD8+ T cells from PBMCs, taken from culture after CMV antigen stimulation. These receptors were collected from a human donor in good health (CMV status not recorded). Some clones in this sample may be carry-over from other donors' samples.

J is TRBJ1-2 and V is TRBV6-1; 9 bases fit TRBD1. V shed 7 bases and J 5 bases; nucleotides not matched to a gene: 14. There are 16 residues in the CDR3. The germline CDR1 and CDR2 sequences are MNHNS and SASEGT. The CDR3 DNA sequence: TGTGCCAGCACCTTGACCAAAACCGGGACAGGGTATGGCTACACCTTC. Amino acids: CASTLTKTGTGYGYTF.

At least ten counts were recorded for this clonotype. The chain joins TRBV7-9 to TRBJ2-3, with unresolved D. There are 15 residues in the CDR3. Germline V gene lookup returns CDR1 SEHNR and CDR2 FQNEAQ (reference sequence). V dropped 5 bases and J dropped 3 bases, with 15 bases sitting between them. CDR3 in DNA: TGTGCCAGCAGCCCATTGCTAGGTCCTACAGATACGCAGTATTTT. It codes for CASSPLLGPTDTQYF.

This clonotype was detected a few times. J is TRBJ1-4 and V is TRBV7-8; 7 nucleotides align to TRBD1. In germline, CDR1 is SGHVS, CDR2 FQNEAQ. The CDR3 extends over 17 amino acids. Trimming removed 5 bases from V and 1 base from J; junction bases left unmatched: 10. The DNA of the CDR3 is TGTGCCAGCAGCACCCAGACAGGGAGGGGAACTAATGAAAAACTGTTTTTT. It yields the protein CASSTQTGRGTNEKLFF.

The CDR3 sequence: CASSYEGVQHF. CDR3 bases: TGTGCCAGCAGCTATGAGGGGGTACAGCATTTT. The rearrangement joins TRBV12-3 or TRBV12-4 to TRBJ1-5; D may be TRBD1 (6 bases). V was trimmed by 6 bases and J by 13 bases, leaving 13 bases between them. CDR3 length: 11 amino acids.

This clonotype was counted once. A read error may produce the germline difference seen at one junction end. The rearrangement links TRBV7-2 to TRBJ2-6; D perhaps matches TRBD1 (5 bases). Germline V CDR1 and CDR2: SGHTA, FQGNSA. The CDR3 runs to 18 residues. The CDR3 is CASSLVEQVLSGVNVLTF. CDR3 DNA sequence: TGTGCCAGCAGCTTAGTGGAACAGGTACTCTCTGGGGTCAACGTCCTGACTTTC.

This chain connects TRBV7-9 to TRBJ1-3, with D possibly matching TRBD1 (5 bases). Trimming left V 4 bases short and J 1 base short, with 8 bases between. Germline CDR1 SEHNR, CDR2 FQNEAQ (reference sequence). CDR3 length equals 14 residues. The DNA for the CDR3 is TGTGCCAGCAGCTCAGGGACTTCTGGAAACACCATATATTTT. This encodes CASSSGTSGNTIYF.

Many counts were recorded for this clonotype. This chain joins TRBV7-2 and TRBJ1-4; TRBD1 might be the D (5 bases). The CDR3 length is 16 residues. The V and J ends lost 5 bases and 0 bases respectively, with 13 bases between them. Germline assignment: CDR1 SGHTA and CDR2 FQGNSA. CDR3 loop: CASSPGGTTTNEKLFF. CDR3 sequence (DNA): TGTGCCAGCAGCCCCGGGGGTACAACAACTAATGAAAAACTGTTTTTT.

Ten or more counts support this clonotype. CDR3 in amino acids: CASSPMDRPYNEQFF. CDR3 coding DNA: TGTGCCAGCAGCCCAATGGATAGACCATACAATGAGCAGTTCTTC. This chain connects TRBV7-9 to TRBJ2-1; D remains ambiguous. Germline CDR1 SEHNR, CDR2 FQNEAQ (reference sequence). The CDR3 loop spans 15 amino acids. Trimming removed 5 bases from V and 4 bases from J, with 15 bases in between.

This clonotype was counted a single time. Germline and junction disagree at one end, which may indicate a read error. This rearrangement joins TRBV12-3 or TRBV12-4 to TRBJ1-2, with a weak D call TRBD1 (5 bases). The CDR3 has 16 residues. The CDR3 nucleotides read TGTGCCTGCAGTTTAGACGCCGGGGGACGACTCTATGGCTACACCTTC. Its translation: CACSLDAGGRLYGYTF.

This clonotype came up a few times. The chain combines TRBV7-9 with TRBJ1-1, with TRBD1 identical over 7 bases. Per germline, CDR1 SEHNR and CDR2 FQNEAQ (reference sequence). This CDR3 has 13 amino acids. J was trimmed by 5 bases and V by 7 bases; bases with no gene match: 7. CDR3 region: CASKDRVGTEAFF. The CDR3 DNA sequence: TGTGCCAGCAAAGACAGGGTCGGGACTGAAGCTTTCTTT.

This chain connects TRBV11-2 to TRBJ2-3, with D possibly TRBD2 on 5 matching bases. The V gene lost 5 bases and the J gene lost 8 bases, with 17 bases spanning the gap. The CDR3 sequence is 14 residues long. Germline assignment: CDR1 SGHAT and CDR2 FQNNGV. CDR3 amino acids: CASSPARLGSTQYF. DNA for the CDR3: TGTGCCAGCAGCCCCGCGAGATTAGGGAGTACGCAGTATTTT.

The chain uses TRBV12-3 or TRBV12-4 and TRBJ2-1; no clear D. The CDR3 runs to 15 residues. The V end lost 4 bases, the J end lost 3 bases, and 13 bases lay between the germline ends. CDR3 amino acids: CASSSGPGVYNEQFF. CDR3 DNA sequence: TGTGCCAGCAGTTCTGGGCCCGGAGTCTACAATGAGCAGTTCTTC.

In this sample, this clonotype turned up many times. The CDR3 here is CASNRYGGQETQYF. CDR3 DNA sequence: TGTGCCAGCAACAGATACGGGGGACAAGAGACCCAGTACTTC. The J gene is TRBJ2-5, the V gene TRBV7-8, with a weak D call TRBD2 (6 bases). This CDR3 spans 14 amino acids. CDR1 and CDR2 from the germline V gene are SGHVS and FQNEAQ. V was cut by 7 bases and J by 2 bases, with 14 bases left in between.

The V and J genes are TRBV15 and TRBJ2-3, with no clear D. The ends were cut back, 0 bases at V and 2 bases at J, with 6 bases in the middle. CDR1 is LNHNV, CDR2 YYDKDF, per germline (reference sequence). CDR3 size: 14 residues. As DNA, the CDR3 is TGTGCCACCAGCAGAGAACCTGACACAGATACGCAGTATTTT. Its protein product is CATSREPDTDTQYF.

This clonotype was seen more than once but under ten times. The V and J genes are TRBV28 and TRBJ2-7; D possibly corresponds to TRBD1 (6 bases). The V end lost 5 bases, the J end lost 1 base, and 18 bases lay between the germline ends. The germline CDR1 and CDR2 sequences are MDHEN and SYDVKM. The CDR3 length is 16 residues. The CDR3 protein is CASSAQEPGQSYEQYV. The CDR3 DNA reads TGTGCCAGCAGTGCCCAAGAACCGGGACAATCCTACGAGCAGTACGTC.

The chain joins TRBV7-4 to TRBJ1-1; D call uncertain. Germline V gene sequence: CDR1 SGHVT, CDR2 SQSDAQ. This CDR3 contains 13 residues. V was trimmed by 1 base and J by 8 bases, leaving 11 bases between them. CDR3 in DNA: TGTGCCAGCAGCTTAGGTTACGATACCGAAGCTTTCTTT. As protein: CASSLGYDTEAFF.

The V call is TRBV5-1, the J call TRBJ2-7, with D hard to call. V lost 3 bases and J 6 bases, leaving 7 bases between the germline ends. Germline assignment: CDR1 SGHRS and CDR2 YFSETQ. The length of the CDR3 is 11 residues. The CDR3 DNA reads TGCGCCAGCAGCTCATGGAGCGAGCAGTACGTC. It encodes CASSSWSEQYV.

This rearrangement joins TRBV10-2 to TRBJ1-3; D ambiguous. CDR3 length: 16 residues. V was cut by 5 bases and J by 0 bases, with 14 bases left in between. CDR1 is WSHSY, CDR2 SAAADI, per germline. As DNA, the CDR3 is TGCGCCAGCAGTAGACGCTTAGAGGACTCTGGAAACACCATATATTTT. Amino acid sequence: CASSRRLEDSGNTIYF.

This clonotype was seen only a few times. J is TRBJ1-5 and V is TRBV7-9; no clear D gene. The CDR3 extends over 14 amino acids. V gave up 0 bases and J gave up 9 bases, with 12 bases separating them. Germline V gene lookup returns CDR1 SEHNR and CDR2 FQNEAQ (reference sequence). CDR3 sequence: CASSLAKDPGPQHF. DNA for the CDR3: TGTGCCAGCAGCTTAGCTAAGGACCCAGGGCCCCAGCATTTT. Variable domain in full (rest from reference TRBV7-9 and TRBJ1-5): DTGVSQNPRHKITKRGQNVTFRCDPISEHNRLYWYRQTLGQGPEFLTYFQNEAQLEKSRLLSDRFSAERPKGSFSTLEIQRTEQGDSAMYLCASSLAKDPGPQHFGDGTRLSIL.

CDR3 coding DNA: TGCAGTGCTAGAGATCGTAAGCCCCGTGGGGTCACTGAAGCTTTCTTT. This translates into CSARDRKPRGVTEAFF. The chain couples TRBV20-1 to TRBJ1-1; no reliable D call. Trimming stripped 0 bases from V and 4 bases from J, with 18 bases between. The V gene's germline CDR1 is DFQATT and CDR2 SNEGSKA (reference sequence). The CDR3 covers 16 residues.

In the case of this clonotype: At one end, the junction sequence differs from germline, possibly due to a read error. The genes are TRBV11-2 and TRBJ1-4; no reliable D call. CDR1 SGHAT and CDR2 FQNNGV come from the germline V gene. The CDR3 covers 18 residues. CDR3 in amino acids: CATSRMKGRGDYNEKLFF. The DNA for the CDR3 is TGTGCCACCAGCCGCATGAAAGGGAGAGGAGATTATAATGAAAAACTGTTTTTT.